One and the same sample provided the 11 T cell receptor beta chains below, sequenced in a study of spatial heterogeneity in lung cancer. TCRdb analysed the 5' RACE reads with MiXCR anew, one entry per CDR3 protein. The sample shows fewer than 20,000 distinct CDR3 sequences, about 6.7% of them seen only once. Time point noted: sample taken at primary tumor resection. Which antigens these TCRs recognize remains unknown. General study findings and limits: Tracking of tumor mutation counts was seen in expanded intratumoral alpha and beta TCR counts.

The sample was lung tumor tissue, taken at surgery. Source of these receptors: a female donor with early-stage non-small cell lung cancer.

This clonotype was seen ten or more times. This beta chain is an off-target read within a library intended for alpha chains, so its frequency means little. The chain recombines TRBV11-2 with TRBJ2-3, with no clear D. The germline CDR1 and CDR2 sequences are SGHAT and FQNNGV. With 0 bases removed from V and 9 bases from J, the gap between germline ends came to 10 bases. The CDR3 extends over 13 amino acids. The DNA for the CDR3 is TGTGCCAGCAGCTTAGAAATTATAGGCACGCAGTATTTT. Translated, it gives CASSLEIIGTQYF.

This clonotype was counted at least ten times. This beta chain slipped into a library made for alpha chains as a stray read, so its size is not meaningful. The J gene is TRBJ2-7, the V gene TRBV7-2; D is unresolved. The CDR3 has 14 amino acids. V lost 2 bases to trimming and J lost 3 bases, with 11 bases between them. Looked up from germline, CDR1 is SGHTA and CDR2 is FQGNSA. CDR3 sequence: CASSLSSGNYEQYF. For the CDR3, the DNA is TGTGCCAGCAGCTTATCCTCAGGAAACTACGAGCAGTACTTC.

This clonotype was detected ten times or more. This beta chain is a stray read from a library made for alpha chains; its abundance is not meaningful. The chain uses TRBV7-2 and TRBJ1-2; D unclear. CDR3 length: 12 amino acids. Trimming removed 1 base at V and 8 bases at J, with 8 bases between. Germline V gene sequence: CDR1 SGHTA, CDR2 FQGNSA. CDR3 nucleotides: TGTGCCAGCAGCTTAGTGCCGGGGGGCTACACCTTC. Its translation: CASSLVPGGYTF.

This clonotype was detected ten times or more. This beta chain slipped into a library made for alpha chains as a stray read, so its size is not meaningful. V and J are TRBV7-2 and TRBJ2-3, with TRBD2 matching 11 bases. Germline-derived CDR1 and CDR2 are SGHTA and FQGNSA. The CDR3 totals 14 residues. Unmatched junction bases numbered 5, after V lost 5 bases and J lost 7 bases. Here the CDR3 DNA reads TGTGCCAGCAGCGTGGGACTAGCGGCGAATACGCAGTATTTT. This sequence encodes CASSVGLAANTQYF.

There are a few counts of this clonotype. Since it is a stray read in a library aimed at alpha chains, this beta chain has a size that is not meaningful. The J gene is TRBJ2-1, the V gene TRBV5-1, with D possibly matching TRBD2 (7 bases). V lost 1 base and J 9 bases, leaving 14 bases between the germline ends. Germline CDR1 SGHRS, CDR2 YFSETQ. The CDR3 covers 14 residues. The CDR3 here is CASSLLGGPPEQFF. The CDR3 DNA reads as TGCGCCAGCAGCTTGTTGGGGGGGCCCCCTGAGCAGTTCTTC.

This clonotype was observed at least ten times. This beta chain represents an off-target read in a library built for alpha chains; its size is of limited meaning. The chain carries TRBV7-9 and TRBJ1-6; no clear D. There are 14 residues in the CDR3. The V end was cut by 3 bases, the J end by 10 bases, with 13 bases between. CDR1 is SEHNR and CDR2 is FQNEAQ in the germline V gene (reference sequence). CDR3 DNA sequence: TGTGCCAGCAGCTTGAACCCAGAGGGATCACCCCTCCACTTT. It specifies CASSLNPEGSPLHF.

The table lists this clonotype with many counts. This beta chain turned up in a library designed for alpha chains; as an off-target read, its abundance says little. V gene TRBV27 combines with J gene TRBJ1-4, with D perhaps TRBD1 (6 bases). Trimming removed 0 bases at V and 8 bases at J, with 16 bases between. CDR3 length equals 16 residues. CDR1 is MNHEY, CDR2 SMNVEV, per germline (reference sequence). CDR3 residues: CASSLSEGVGDEKLFF. For the CDR3, the DNA is TGTGCCAGCAGTTTATCCGAGGGGGTGGGGGACGAAAAACTGTTTTTT.

This clonotype was observed at least ten times. The size of this beta chain means little, since it is a stray read in a library made for alpha chains. The chain links TRBV5-1 to TRBJ2-7; TRBD1 matches at 7 bases. Germline values: CDR1 SGHRS, CDR2 YFSETQ. The trim removed 4 bases at V and 2 bases at J, leaving 6 bases unmatched. The CDR3 has 14 residues. In DNA form, the CDR3 reads TGCGCCAGCAGCGTGGTAAGGGGGCCCTACGAGCAGTACTTC. Translating it yields CASSVVRGPYEQYF.

This clonotype was seen at least ten times. In a library made to pick up alpha chains, this beta chain is a stray read with a size that means little. The chain employs TRBV18 and TRBJ1-2, with D possibly matching TRBD1 (5 bases). The CDR3 extends over 17 amino acids. V was trimmed by 4 bases and J by 0 bases, leaving 18 bases between them. Germline values: CDR1 KGHSH, CDR2 LQKENI. CDR3 loop: CASSLTSGTRANYGYTF. CDR3 nucleotides: TGTGCCAGCTCACTAACTTCCGGGACCCGAGCTAACTATGGCTACACCTTC.

This clonotype was observed at least ten times. With the library built for alpha chains, this beta chain is off target and its frequency is not meaningful. This chain connects TRBV6-6 to TRBJ2-7; D call uncertain. CDR3 length equals 14 residues. Trimming took off 10 bases at V and 6 bases at J, with 22 bases between the two ends. The germline V gene has CDR1 MNHNY and CDR2 SVGAGI (reference sequence). DNA of the CDR3: TGTGCCACCCTCTCCGGACGGGTCCAATCCGAGCAGTACTTC. It yields the protein CATLSGRVQSEQYF.

This clonotype has a count of ten or more. This beta chain is a stray read from a library made for alpha chains; its abundance is not meaningful. The V gene is TRBV20-1, the J gene TRBJ1-1; tentatively, D is TRBD1 (6 bases). This CDR3 is built from 13 residues. Germline lookup yields CDR1 DFQATT and CDR2 SNEGSKA (reference sequence). Deletions cut 4 bases from V and 1 base from J, with 10 bases between. CDR3 sequence (DNA): TGCAGTGCTAAGGGGGGAAAGAACACTGAAGCTTTCTTT. It encodes CSAKGGKNTEAFF.